Following are 19 T cell receptor beta chains from one sample sequenced in a study of blood T cell repertoires in COVID-19. Sequencing was performed with immunoSEQ multiplex PCR; in TCRdb, only in-frame clones are kept and a portion is missing. The sample holds some 180,000 clones, roughly 80% seen once. The source material was peripheral blood. These receptors came from an elderly woman with COVID-19, enrolled during active disease.

The rearrangement uses TRBV7-9 and TRBJ1-1, with 9 bases matching TRBD1. The CDR3 runs 16 residues. Germline trimming cut 1 base from V and 0 bases from J; bases unmatched to any gene: 3. CDR1 is SEHNR, CDR2 FQNEAQ, per germline (reference sequence). CDR3 bases: TGTGCCAGCAGCTTAGGGACAGGGGCACTGAACACTGAAGCTTTCTTT. As protein: CASSLGTGALNTEAFF. Full variable domain (rest looked up from reference TRBV7-9 and TRBJ1-1): DTGVSQNPRHKITKRGQNVTFRCDPISEHNRLYWYRQTLGQGPEFLTYFQNEAQLEKSRLLSDRFSAERPKGSFSTLEIQRTEQGDSAMYLCASSLGTGALNTEAFFGQGTRLTVV.

V gene TRBV5-4 combines with J gene TRBJ1-6, with 8 bases that match TRBD1. Germline lookup yields CDR1 SGHNT and CDR2 YYREEE (reference sequence). The length of the CDR3 is 16 residues. Losses at the gene ends were 4 bases for V and 10 bases for J; bases not matched to a gene: 13. The CDR3, as DNA: TGTGCCAGCAGCGCCGTACCGCAGGGGGCTTCGTCACCCCTCCACTTT. Encoded protein: CASSAVPQGASSPLHF. Filled out from reference TRBV5-4 and TRBJ1-6, the complete variable domain reads ETGVTQSPTHLIKTRGQQVTLRCSSQSGHNTVSWYQQALGQGPQFIFQYYREEENGRGNFPPRFSGLQFPNYSSELNVNALELDDSALYLCASSAVPQGASSPLHFGNGTRLTVT.

This clone came up a few times. V is TRBV21-1 and J is TRBJ2-2; the DNA was not compared with TRBD1, the D call given in the table. TRBV21-1 is noted as a pseudogene. The CDR3 extends over 12 amino acids. This CDR3 is CASTQGHGELFF. The CDR3 DNA follows: TGTGCCAGCACCCAGGGTCACGGGGAGCTGTTTTTT.

This chain connects TRBV3-1 (or the pseudogene TRBV3-2) to TRBJ1-3, with unresolved D. Germline lookup yields CDR1 LGHDT and CDR2 YNNKEL (reference sequence). The germline V and J ends were trimmed by 1 base and 4 bases, with 11 bases remaining between them. The CDR3 is 15 residues long. The CDR3 protein is CASSQASGSGNTIYF. The DNA of the CDR3 is TGTGCCAGCAGCCAAGCGTCAGGTTCAGGAAACACCATATATTTT.

The chain recombines TRBV3-1 (or the pseudogene TRBV3-2) with TRBJ2-1; D remains ambiguous. Germline-derived CDR1 and CDR2 are LGHDT and YNNKEL (reference sequence). V was cut by 2 bases and J by 5 bases, with 10 bases left in between. The CDR3 contains 14 residues. CDR3 nucleotides: TGTGCCAGCAGCCAAATGCTGCGAGACAATGAGCAGTTCTTC. It specifies CASSQMLRDNEQFF.

J is TRBJ1-2 and V is TRBV19; no clear D. Germline loops: CDR1 LNHDA, CDR2 SQIVND (reference sequence). The CDR3 length is 15 residues. The V end was cut by 7 bases, the J end by 5 bases, with 20 bases between. CDR3 in DNA: TGTGCCAGTAATCCCGTGGGCCCCGGGGTGTATGGCTACACCTTC. Amino acids: CASNPVGPGVYGYTF.

The J gene is TRBJ2-2, the V gene TRBV6-2 or TRBV6-3; D might be TRBD2 (5 bases). V lost 0 bases and J 2 bases, leaving 22 bases between the germline ends. This CDR3 is built from 20 residues. Germline lookup yields CDR1 MNHEY and CDR2 SVGEGT. The CDR3 loop is CASSYSKVVGVSANTGELFF. DNA of the CDR3: TGTGCCAGCAGTTACTCGAAGGTGGTTGGGGTTAGCGCTAACACCGGGGAGCTGTTTTTT.

The chain uses TRBV4-2 and TRBJ2-7; 10 bases are a match to TRBD2. Germline-derived CDR1 and CDR2 are LGHNA and YNFKEQ. The CDR3 has 15 amino acids. J lost 5 bases, V lost 4 bases, and 8 bases had no gene match. The CDR3 loop reads CASSRSSGSINEQYF. The CDR3 DNA reads TGTGCCAGCAGCCGATCTAGCGGGAGTATCAACGAGCAGTACTTC.

This chain uses TRBV7-8 with TRBJ2-2; TRBD1 matches at 8 bases. The length of the CDR3 is 17 residues. Germline CDR1 SGHVS, CDR2 FQNEAQ. Trimming cost V 4 bases and J 0 bases; bases outside gene matches: 7. DNA for the CDR3: TGTGCCAGCAGCTCGATCCCAGGGGGCGCGAACACCGGGGAGCTGTTTTTT. Translated, it gives CASSSIPGGANTGELFF.

CDR3 in amino acids: CASSYPDRGDQPQHF. The DNA of the CDR3 is TGTGCCAGCAGTTACCCGGACAGGGGCGATCAGCCCCAGCATTTT. The V call is TRBV6-6, the J call TRBJ1-5; 9 bases are a match to TRBD1. Germline CDR1 reads MNHNY; CDR2 reads SVGAGI (reference sequence). The CDR3 has 15 amino acids. The trim removed 2 bases at V and 5 bases at J, leaving 4 bases unmatched.

The gene calls are TRBV11-2 and TRBJ2-2; tentatively, D is TRBD2 (6 bases). Germline lookup yields CDR1 SGHAT and CDR2 FQNNGV. The CDR3 runs to 14 residues. Trimming stripped 5 bases from V and 1 base from J, with 8 bases between. The CDR3 protein is CASSLARNTGELFF. The DNA of the CDR3 is TGTGCCAGCAGCCTAGCGCGGAACACCGGGGAGCTGTTTTTT.

The CDR3 sequence is CASRSTGYNEQFF. DNA for the CDR3: TGTGCCAGCAGATCGACAGGGTACAATGAGCAGTTCTTC. V usage is TRBV21-1 and J usage is TRBJ2-1; the table's D call of TRBD1 was not tested on the DNA. TRBV21-1 is classified as a pseudogene. CDR3 length: 13 amino acids.

The CDR3 DNA is TGTGCCAGCAGCCTAGGGACTAGCGGCGAGCAGTTCTTC. Amino acids: CASSLGTSGEQFF. This chain uses TRBV7-9 with TRBJ2-1; the match to TRBD2 covers 11 bases. V shed 5 bases, J shed 10 bases, and the junction held 4 bases outside the gene matches. Germline loops: CDR1 SEHNR, CDR2 FQNEAQ (reference sequence). This CDR3 contains 13 residues.

J is TRBJ2-7 and V is TRBV18; tentative D call: TRBD2 (6 bases). Germline-derived CDR1 and CDR2 are KGHSH and LQKENI. This CDR3 is 16 amino acids long. V lost 6 bases to trimming and J lost 2 bases, with 20 bases between them. The CDR3 nucleotides read TGTGCCAGCTCCCGAGCAGCGGGTATGAAGGCCTACGAGCAGTACTTC. It encodes CASSRAAGMKAYEQYF.

The chain uses TRBV5-4 and TRBJ2-3; 7 bases match TRBD1. The CDR3 spans 14 residues. The junction had 5 bases not matched to a gene; V was cut back by 5 bases and J by 2 bases. In germline, CDR1 is SGHNT, CDR2 YYREEE (reference sequence). CDR3 bases: TGTGCCAGCAGGCAACAGGGGTACACAGATACGCAGTATTTT. It specifies CASRQQGYTDTQYF.

The CDR3 DNA follows: TGCGCCAGCAGCCAAGATTCACCGGACAGGGGCTATGGCTACACCTTC. Translated, it gives CASSQDSPDRGYGYTF. The chain has TRBV4-3 and TRBJ1-2; 9 bases are shared with TRBD1. The CDR3 covers 16 residues. J lost 4 bases, V lost 0 bases, and 6 bases had no gene match. Germline CDR1 LGHNA, CDR2 YSLEER.

The chain has TRBV5-5 and TRBJ1-1; tentative D call: TRBD1 (6 bases). CDR3 length: 14 amino acids. Germline CDR1 SGHKS, CDR2 YYEKEE (reference sequence). The V gene lost 4 bases and the J gene lost 0 bases, with 10 bases spanning the gap. The CDR3 spells CASSNRVLNTEAFF. The CDR3 DNA reads TGTGCCAGCAGCAACAGGGTCTTGAACACTGAAGCTTTCTTT.

This chain uses TRBV7-9 with TRBJ1-2; D uncertain. Germline loops: CDR1 SEHNR, CDR2 FQNEAQ (reference sequence). V was shortened by 0 bases and J by 2 bases, with 7 bases between the two germline ends. The CDR3 has 14 amino acids. The CDR3 region is CASSLAPQNYGYTF. The CDR3 bases are TGTGCCAGCAGCTTAGCGCCCCAGAACTATGGCTACACCTTC.

The chain employs TRBV18 and TRBJ1-4, with D possibly TRBD1 on 5 matching bases. The V end lost 3 bases, the J end lost 8 bases, and 10 bases lay between the germline ends. CDR3 length equals 13 residues. Germline lookup yields CDR1 KGHSH and CDR2 LQKENI. The CDR3, as DNA: TGTGCCAGCTCACCTACCGGGGGGGAAAAACTGTTTTTT. Its translation is CASSPTGGEKLFF.